This is a list of T cell receptor beta chains from one sample in a study of OX40 agonist ivuxolimab in advanced cancers. Libraries were prepared by immunoSEQ multiplex PCR; TCRdb keeps only in-frame clonotypes and omits some of them. The table lists roughly 64,000 clones, around 84% of them singletons. Sequenced here: CD4+ or CD8+ T cells sorted from blood, sampled in a trial of the OX40 agonist ivuxolimab. The receptor source for this set is an adult with an advanced solid tumor such as melanoma, head and neck, liver or kidney cancer. Each CDR3 is given with its conserved first and last residue. Fields, in order: clone size, D gene, V gene, J gene, CDR3 protein, CDR3 DNA. A D gene is named only where the DNA matches it firmly. Not every row has a clone size; where given, it reads once, few, many or a size class.

.	TRBD1	TRBV2	TRBJ2-2	CASSEQGAGELFF	TGTGCCAGCAGTGAACAGGGGGCCGGGGAGCTGTTTTTT
.	.	TRBV28	TRBJ1-3	CASGRESSGNTIYF	TGTGCCAGCGGCAGGGAGAGCTCTGGAAACACCATATATTTT
.	TRBD1	TRBV6-1	TRBJ2-1	CASSATGTVYNEQFF	TGTGCCAGCAGTGCAACCGGGACAGTCTACAATGAGCAGTTCTTC
.	TRBD2	TRBV5-6	TRBJ2-1	CASSHTSGRLSYNEQFF	TGTGCCAGCAGCCATACTAGCGGGAGGTTGTCCTACAATGAGCAGTTCTTC
.	.	TRBV20-1	TRBJ2-3	CSASSDTQYF	TGCAGTGCTAGCTCAGATACGCAGTATTTT
few	TRBD1	TRBV19	TRBJ2-7	CASSTRRDRDYEQYF	TGTGCCAGTAGTACCCGCCGGGACAGAGACTACGAGCAGTACTTC
.	TRBD2	TRBV6-4	TRBJ2-1	CASNRAGGPNNEQFF	TGTGCCAGCAATCGAGCGGGAGGCCCTAACAATGAGCAGTTCTTC
.	TRBD2	TRBV11-2	TRBJ2-1	CASSGTSGGLVSYNEQFF	TGTGCCAGCAGCGGCACTAGCGGGGGATTAGTCAGCTACAATGAGCAGTTCTTC
few	.	TRBV19	TRBJ2-7	CASSINRRGPYEQYF	TGTGCCAGTAGTATAAACAGGAGGGGCCCCTACGAGCAGTACTTC
.	TRBD1	TRBV6-1	TRBJ2-7	CASSRQGWNEQYF	TGTGCCAGCAGCCGACAGGGTTGGAACGAGCAGTACTTC
.	.	TRBV5-4	TRBJ2-3	CASSPPSGSTDTQYF	TGTGCCAGCAGCCCCCCCAGCGGGAGCACAGATACGCAGTATTTT
.	.	TRBV20-1	TRBJ1-2	CRVGLNYGYTF	TGCAGAGTAGGGCTAAACTATGGCTACACCTTC
.	.	TRBV9	TRBJ2-7	CASSVAVSGYEQYF	TGTGCCAGCAGCGTAGCTGTTAGCGGCTACGAGCAGTACTTC
.	.	TRBV28	TRBJ1-1	CASSLTKGRLNTEAFF	TGTGCCAGCAGTTTAACTAAAGGACGGCTGAACACTGAAGCTTTCTTT
.	.	TRBV7-3	TRBJ1-1	CASSFLQGDTEAFF	TGTGCCAGCAGCTTTCTCCAGGGAGACACTGAAGCTTTCTTT
.	TRBD2	TRBV6-5	TRBJ2-5	CASSTRGVQETQYF	TGTGCCAGCTCAACCCGGGGGGTACAAGAGACCCAGTACTTC
.	.	TRBV7-3	TRBJ1-1	CASSSTRNTEAFF	TGTGCCAGCAGCTCCACAAGGAACACTGAAGCTTTCTTT
.	.	TRBV5-6	TRBJ1-1	CASSGGALPTAAAEAFF	TGTGCCAGCAGCGGGGGGGCTCTACCTACTGCCGCCGCTGAAGCTTTCTTT
.	TRBD2	TRBV4-1	TRBJ2-3	CASSRLPRTSGRFDTQYF	TGCGCCAGCAGCCGCCTACCGCGGACTAGCGGGAGGTTCGATACGCAGTATTTT
few	TRBD1	TRBV2	TRBJ2-7	CASRTGGYEQYF	TGTGCCAGCAGGACAGGGGGTTACGAGCAGTACTTC
.	TRBD2	TRBV28	TRBJ2-3	CASRTLAGGLRTQYF	TGTGCCAGCAGGACACTAGCGGGGGGTCTTAGAACGCAGTATTTT
once	TRBD1	TRBV6-5	TRBJ2-7	CASRQDRLSYEQYF	TGTGCCAGCAGACAGGACAGGCTATCTTACGAGCAGTACTTC
.	.	TRBV7-3	TRBJ2-6	CASSPPRGETGANVLTF	TGTGCCAGCAGCCCCCCCCGGGGAGAAACTGGGGCCAACGTCCTGACTTTC
.	TRBD1	TRBV11-2	TRBJ1-1	CASSLGRGAFF	TGTGCCAGCAGCTTAGGCAGGGGGGCTTTCTTT
.	.	TRBV18	TRBJ2-3	CASSPPSIGTQYF	TGTGCCAGCTCACCACCGAGCATCGGTACGCAGTATTTT
.	.	TRBV21-1	TRBJ2-7	CASCERQGDFYEQYF	TGTGCCAGCTGCGAGAGACAGGGGGATTTTTACGAGCAGTACTTC
.	TRBD2	TRBV6-5	TRBJ2-7	CASRAGGSYEQYF	TGTGCCAGCAGAGCGGGGGGTTCCTACGAGCAGTACTTC